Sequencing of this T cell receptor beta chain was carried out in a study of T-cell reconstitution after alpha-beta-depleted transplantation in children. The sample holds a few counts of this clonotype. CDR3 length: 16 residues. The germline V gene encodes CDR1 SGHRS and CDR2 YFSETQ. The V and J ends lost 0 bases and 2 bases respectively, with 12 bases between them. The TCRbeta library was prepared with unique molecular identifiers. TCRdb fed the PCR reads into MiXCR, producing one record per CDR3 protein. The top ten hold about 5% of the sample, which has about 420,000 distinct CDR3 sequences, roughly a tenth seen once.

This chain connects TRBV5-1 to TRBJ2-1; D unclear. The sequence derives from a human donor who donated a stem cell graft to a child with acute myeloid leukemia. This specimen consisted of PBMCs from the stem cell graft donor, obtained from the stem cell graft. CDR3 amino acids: CASSLVGRLTYNEQFF. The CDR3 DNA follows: TGCGCCAGCAGCTTGGTCGGCAGGTTGACCTACAATGAGCAGTTCTTC. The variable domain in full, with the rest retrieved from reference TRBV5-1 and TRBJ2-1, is KAGVTQTPRYLIKTRGQQVTLSCSPISGHRSVSWYQQTPGQGLQFLFEYFSETQRNKGNFPGRFSGRQFSNSRSEMNVSTLELGDSALYLCASSLVGRLTYNEQFFGPGTRLTVL.